The rows below give T cell receptor beta chains drawn from one sample of a study of memory CD4+ T cells and cytomegalovirus serostatus. This table comes from immunoSEQ multiplex PCR, and its TCRdb copy is limited to in-frame clones, with some not included. This sample has 70,000 to 95,000 clones, with 80% found just once. Sample: memory CD4+ T cells from blood. These receptor sequences come from an adult in good health and CMV-seronegative. Each CDR3 is given with its conserved first and last residue.

>TRBV18
CASSAVNPQGAGGQPQHF
>TRBV19
CASSMLAINSPLHF
>TRBV6-5
CASSYSAQGNSPLHF
>TRBV7-9
CASSLFMTRDSGSYTF
>TRBV19
CASSRPGQGAEKLFF
>TRBV7-8
CASTWGPSSGNTIYF
>TRBV18
CASSPPSSDTQYF
>TRBV30
CAWSELSGGGAYEQYF
>TRBV7-2
CASSPDRVYGYTF
>TRBV6-6
CASSSMESPLHF
>TRBV6-7
CASSYHSYNEQFF
>TRBV7-8
CASSSTGNEQYF
>TRBV7-3
CASSLLPSGELSGANVLTF
>TRBV7-9
CASSLVAGSSYNEQFF
>TRBV27
CASSRSSGGNEQFF
>TRBV19
CASTAGQGYGYTF
>TRBV5-1
CASSGRTGVNSPLHF